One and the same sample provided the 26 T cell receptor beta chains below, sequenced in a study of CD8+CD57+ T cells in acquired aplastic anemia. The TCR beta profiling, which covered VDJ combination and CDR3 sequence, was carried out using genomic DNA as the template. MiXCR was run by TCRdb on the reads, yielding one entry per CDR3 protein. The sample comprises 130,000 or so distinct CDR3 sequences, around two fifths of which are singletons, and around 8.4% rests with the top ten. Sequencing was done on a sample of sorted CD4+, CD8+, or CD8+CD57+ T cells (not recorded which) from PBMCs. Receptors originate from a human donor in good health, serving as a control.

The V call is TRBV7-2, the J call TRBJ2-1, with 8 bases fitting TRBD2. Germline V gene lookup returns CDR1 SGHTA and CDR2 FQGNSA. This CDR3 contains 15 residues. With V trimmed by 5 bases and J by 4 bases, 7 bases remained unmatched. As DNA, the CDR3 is TGTGCCAGCAGCCGCCCGGCGGGGGGTTACAATGAGCAGTTCTTC. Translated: CASSRPAGGYNEQFF.

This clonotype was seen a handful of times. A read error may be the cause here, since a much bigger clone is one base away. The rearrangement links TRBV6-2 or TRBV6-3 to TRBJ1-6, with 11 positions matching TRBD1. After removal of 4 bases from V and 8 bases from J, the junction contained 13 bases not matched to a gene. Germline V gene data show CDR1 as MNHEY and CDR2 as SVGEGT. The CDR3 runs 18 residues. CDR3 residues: CASSSYGQGAGGDSPLHF. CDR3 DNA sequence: TGTGCCAGCAGTTCATACGGACAGGGGGCCGGGGGAGATTCACCCCTCCACTTT.

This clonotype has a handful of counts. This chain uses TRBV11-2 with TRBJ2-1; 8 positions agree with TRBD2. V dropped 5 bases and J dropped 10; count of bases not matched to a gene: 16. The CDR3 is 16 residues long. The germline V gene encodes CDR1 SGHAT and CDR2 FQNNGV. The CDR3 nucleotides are TGTGCCAGCAGCCCTCCCCCTAGCGGGCCTTCTCAGGAGCAGTTCTTC. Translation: CASSPPPSGPSQEQFF. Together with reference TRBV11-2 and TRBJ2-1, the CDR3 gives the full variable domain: EAGVAQSPRYKIIEKRQSVAFWCNPISGHATLYWYQQILGQGPKLLIQFQNNGVVDDSQLPKDRFSAERLKGVDSTLKIQPAKLEDSAVYLCASSPPPSGPSQEQFFGPGTRLTVL.

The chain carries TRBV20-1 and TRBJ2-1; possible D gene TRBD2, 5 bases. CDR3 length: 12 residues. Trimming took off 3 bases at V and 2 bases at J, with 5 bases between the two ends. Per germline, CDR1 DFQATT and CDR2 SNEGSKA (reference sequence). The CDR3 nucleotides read TGCAGTGCTAGCGGGGCCTACAATGAGCAGTTCTTC. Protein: CSASGAYNEQFF.

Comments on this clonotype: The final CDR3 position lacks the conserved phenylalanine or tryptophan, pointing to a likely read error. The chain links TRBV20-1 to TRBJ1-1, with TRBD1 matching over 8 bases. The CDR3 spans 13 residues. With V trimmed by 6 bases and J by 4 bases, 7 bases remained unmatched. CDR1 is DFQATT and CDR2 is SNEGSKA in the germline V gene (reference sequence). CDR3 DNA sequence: TGCAGTGCAATCAGGGGGCACGGCACTGAAGCTTTCTCT. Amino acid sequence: CSAIRGHGTEAFS.

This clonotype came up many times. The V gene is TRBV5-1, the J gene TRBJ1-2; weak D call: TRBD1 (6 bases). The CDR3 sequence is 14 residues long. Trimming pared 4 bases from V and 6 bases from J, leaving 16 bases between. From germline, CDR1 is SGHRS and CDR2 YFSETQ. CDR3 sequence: CASSVDITGNGYTF. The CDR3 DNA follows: TGCGCCAGCAGCGTTGACATAACAGGGAATGGCTACACCTTC.

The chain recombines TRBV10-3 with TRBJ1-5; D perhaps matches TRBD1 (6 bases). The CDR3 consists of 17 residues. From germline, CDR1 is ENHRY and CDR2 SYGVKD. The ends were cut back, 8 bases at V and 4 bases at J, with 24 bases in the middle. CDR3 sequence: CAIGGVETGGGNQPQHF. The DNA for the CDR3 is TGTGCCATCGGCGGTGTTGAGACAGGAGGGGGGAATCAGCCCCAGCATTTT.

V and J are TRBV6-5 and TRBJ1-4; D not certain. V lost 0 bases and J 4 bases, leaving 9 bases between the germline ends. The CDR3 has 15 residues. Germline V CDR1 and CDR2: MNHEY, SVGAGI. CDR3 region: CASSYSWAYNEKLFF. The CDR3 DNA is TGTGCCAGCAGTTACTCGTGGGCGTATAATGAAAAACTGTTTTTT.

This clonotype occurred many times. In DNA, the CDR3 is TGCAGTGCTAGAAATTTTAGGGACAGGGGCTATGGCTACACCTTC. Its protein is CSARNFRDRGYGYTF. This chain uses TRBV20-1 with TRBJ1-2; 10 positions match TRBD1. There are 15 residues in the CDR3. V dropped 2 bases and J dropped 4; count of bases not matched to a gene: 7. CDR1 is DFQATT, CDR2 SNEGSKA, per germline (reference sequence).

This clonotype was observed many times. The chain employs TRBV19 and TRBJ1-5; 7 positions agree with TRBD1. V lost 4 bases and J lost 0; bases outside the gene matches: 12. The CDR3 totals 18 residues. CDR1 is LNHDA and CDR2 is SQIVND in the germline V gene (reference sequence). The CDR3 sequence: CASSTTGQFHYSNQPQHF. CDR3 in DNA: TGTGCCAGTAGTACCACGGGACAGTTTCATTATAGCAATCAGCCCCAGCATTTT.

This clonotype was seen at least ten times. The CDR3 sequence is CAWSVRSEAFF. CDR3 DNA sequence: TGTGCCTGGAGTGTACGGTCTGAAGCTTTCTTT. The chain has TRBV30 and TRBJ1-1; no definite D call. CDR3 length equals 11 residues. V was clipped by 0 bases and J by 6 bases, with 5 bases between them. Germline values: CDR1 GTSNPN, CDR2 SVGIG (reference sequence).

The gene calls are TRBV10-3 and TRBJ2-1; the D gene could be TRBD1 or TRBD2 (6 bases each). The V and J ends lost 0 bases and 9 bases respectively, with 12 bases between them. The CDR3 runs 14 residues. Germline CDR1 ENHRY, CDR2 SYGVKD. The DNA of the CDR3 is TGTGCCATCAGTGAGTCAGGGGGGTTGGGTGAGCAGTTCTTC. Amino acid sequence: CAISESGGLGEQFF.

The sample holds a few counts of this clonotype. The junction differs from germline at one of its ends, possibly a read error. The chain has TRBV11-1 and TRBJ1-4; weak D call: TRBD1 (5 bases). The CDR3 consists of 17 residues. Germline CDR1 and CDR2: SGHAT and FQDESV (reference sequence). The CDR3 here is CAGSPQRGQGPIEKLFF. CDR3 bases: TGTGCCGGCAGCCCCCAACGCGGGCAGGGCCCAATTGAAAAACTGTTTTTT.

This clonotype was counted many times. DNA for the CDR3: TGTGCCAGCAGCCAACGGGAGACCCAGTACTTC. It yields the protein CASSQRETQYF. V gene TRBV14 combines with J gene TRBJ2-5; D gene uncertain. The CDR3 length is 11 residues. The V gene's germline CDR1 is SGHDN and CDR2 FVKESK. V was cut by 2 bases and J by 5 bases, with 3 bases left in between. The full variable domain, rest sourced from reference TRBV14 and TRBJ2-5, is EAGVTQFPSHSVIEKGQTVTLRCDPISGHDNLYWYRRVMGKEIKFLLHFVKESKQDESGMPNNRFLAERTGGTYSTLKVQPAELEDSGVYFCASSQRETQYFGPGTRLLVL.

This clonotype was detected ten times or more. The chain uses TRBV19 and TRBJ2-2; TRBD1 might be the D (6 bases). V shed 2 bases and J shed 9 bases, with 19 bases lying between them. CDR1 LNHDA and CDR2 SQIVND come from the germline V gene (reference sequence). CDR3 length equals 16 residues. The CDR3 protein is CASSIPPQGGRRELFF. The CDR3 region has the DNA TGTGCCAGTAGTATACCCCCACAGGGCGGTCGGAGGGAGCTGTTTTTT.

This chain's CDR3 is CASTPLKQGARGPTGYTF. CDR3 nucleotide sequence: TGTGCCAGCACCCCCCTGAAACAGGGGGCGCGGGGCCCTACTGGCTACACCTTC. The rearrangement links TRBV6-1 to TRBJ1-2; 9 bases match TRBD1. After removal of 7 bases from V and 7 bases from J, the junction contained 22 bases not matched to a gene. The CDR3 runs to 18 residues. Germline V lookup: CDR1 MNHNS, CDR2 SASEGT.

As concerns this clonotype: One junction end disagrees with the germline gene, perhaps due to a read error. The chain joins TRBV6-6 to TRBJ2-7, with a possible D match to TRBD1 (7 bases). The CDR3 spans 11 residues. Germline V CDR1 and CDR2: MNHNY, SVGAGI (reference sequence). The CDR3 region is CASSGGGVQHF. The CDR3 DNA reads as TGTGCCAGCTCAGGGGGAGGCGTGCAGCACTTC.

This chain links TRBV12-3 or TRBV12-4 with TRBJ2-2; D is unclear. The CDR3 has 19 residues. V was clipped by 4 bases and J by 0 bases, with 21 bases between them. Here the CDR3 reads CASSSRTKTRFTNTGELFF. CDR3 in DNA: TGTGCCAGCAGTTCCCGAACTAAGACTCGATTCACGAACACCGGGGAGCTGTTTTTT.

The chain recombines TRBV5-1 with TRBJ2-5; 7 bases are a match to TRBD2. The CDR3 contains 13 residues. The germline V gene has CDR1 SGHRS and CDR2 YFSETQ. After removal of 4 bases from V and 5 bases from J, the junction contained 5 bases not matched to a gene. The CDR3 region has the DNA TGCGCCAGCAGCCCGATCGGGAGGGAGACCCAGTACTTC. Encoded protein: CASSPIGRETQYF.

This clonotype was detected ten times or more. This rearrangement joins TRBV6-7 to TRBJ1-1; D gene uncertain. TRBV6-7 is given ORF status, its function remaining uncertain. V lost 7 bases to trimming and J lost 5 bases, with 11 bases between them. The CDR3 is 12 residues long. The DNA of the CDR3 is TGTGCCAGCAACATATGGGAAACTGAAGCTTTCTTT. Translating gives CASNIWETEAFF.

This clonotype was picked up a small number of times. CDR3 sequence reads: CASSLGDSKNIQYF. CDR3 nucleotide sequence: TGCGCCAGCAGCTTGGGGGATTCCAAAAACATTCAGTACTTC. This chain connects TRBV5-1 to TRBJ2-4; D is uncertain. V lost 0 bases, J lost 2 bases, and 6 bases lay in between. From germline, CDR1 is SGHRS and CDR2 YFSETQ. The CDR3 runs 14 residues. The full variable domain, in which reference TRBV5-1 and TRBJ2-4 provide the parts outside the CDR3, is KAGVTQTPRYLIKTRGQQVTLSCSPISGHRSVSWYQQTPGQGLQFLFEYFSETQRNKGNFPGRFSGRQFSNSRSEMNVSTLELGDSALYLCASSLGDSKNIQYFGAGTRLSVL.

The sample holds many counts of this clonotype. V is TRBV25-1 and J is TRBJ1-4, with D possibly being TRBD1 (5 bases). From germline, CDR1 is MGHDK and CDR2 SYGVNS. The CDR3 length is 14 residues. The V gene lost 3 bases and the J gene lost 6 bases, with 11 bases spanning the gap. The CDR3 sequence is CASSDPGPDEKLFF. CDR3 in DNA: TGTGCCAGCAGTGACCCAGGGCCTGATGAAAAACTGTTTTTT.

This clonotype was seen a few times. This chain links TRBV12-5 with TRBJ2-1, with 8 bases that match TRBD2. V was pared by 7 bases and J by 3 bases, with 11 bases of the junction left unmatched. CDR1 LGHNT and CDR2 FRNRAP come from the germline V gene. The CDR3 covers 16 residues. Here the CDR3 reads CASVGGGREFYNEQFF. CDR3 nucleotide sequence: TGTGCTAGTGTCGGGGGGGGCAGGGAATTCTACAATGAGCAGTTCTTC.

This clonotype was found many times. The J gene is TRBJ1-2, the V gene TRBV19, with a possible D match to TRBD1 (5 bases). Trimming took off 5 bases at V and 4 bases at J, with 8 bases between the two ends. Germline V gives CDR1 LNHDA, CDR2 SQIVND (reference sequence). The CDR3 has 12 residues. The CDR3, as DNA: TGTGCCAGTAGTTGGGGCCTCTATGGCTACACCTTC. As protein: CASSWGLYGYTF.

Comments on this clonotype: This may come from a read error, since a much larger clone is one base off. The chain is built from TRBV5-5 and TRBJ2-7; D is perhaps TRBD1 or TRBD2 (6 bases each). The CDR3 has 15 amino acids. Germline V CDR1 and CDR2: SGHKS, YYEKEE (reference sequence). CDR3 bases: TGTGCCAGCAGCTTGGCCCTGGGGGGCCGCGGCGAGCAGTGCTTC. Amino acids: CASSLALGGRGEQCF.

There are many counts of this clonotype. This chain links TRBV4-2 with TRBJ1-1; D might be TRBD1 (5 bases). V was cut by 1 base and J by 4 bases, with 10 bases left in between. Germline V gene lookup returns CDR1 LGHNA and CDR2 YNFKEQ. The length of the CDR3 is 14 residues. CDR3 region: CASSQGPGVTEAFF. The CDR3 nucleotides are TGTGCCAGCAGCCAAGGTCCGGGGGTCACTGAAGCTTTCTTT.